The 30 T cell receptor beta chains given below trace back to one sample, sequenced in a study of T cell responses to AZD1222 COVID-19 vaccine. Method: immunoSEQ multiplex PCR; TCRdb's copy keeps in-frame clones and lacks some. The sample holds roughly 200,000 clones, approximately 94% seen once. The sample in question was peripheral blood, obtained 28 days after the second dose of the MenACWY control vaccine. Source of these receptors: an adult who received the MenACWY meningococcal vaccine as a control.

The genes are TRBV7-9 and TRBJ1-2; 10 nucleotides agree with TRBD1. Germline V CDR1 and CDR2: SEHNR, FQNEAQ (reference sequence). The junction had 3 bases not matched to a gene; V was cut back by 6 bases and J by 5 bases. The CDR3 sequence is 13 residues long. DNA of the CDR3: TGTGCCAGCAGGGGGGACAGGGGTTATGGCTACACCTTC. This translates into CASRGDRGYGYTF.

The gene calls are TRBV5-6 and TRBJ1-1; D perhaps matches TRBD1 (5 bases). The germline CDR1 and CDR2 sequences are SGHDT and YYEEEE. This CDR3 region has 15 residues. The V gene lost 7 bases and the J gene lost 0 bases, with 16 bases spanning the gap. CDR3 nucleotides: TGTGCCAGCTGGAGGCGGGGACTGTTGAACACTGAAGCTTTCTTT. Amino acids: CASWRRGLLNTEAFF.

This rearrangement joins TRBV3-1 (or the pseudogene TRBV3-2) to TRBJ2-1; either TRBD1 or TRBD2 may supply D (5 bases each). V lost 1 base, J lost 5 bases, and 24 bases lay in between. Germline values: CDR1 LGHDT, CDR2 YNNKEL (reference sequence). This CDR3 spans 19 amino acids. The CDR3 DNA reads TGTGCCAGCAGCCAAGGCCGGGAACGCGACAGCGAGATTAACAATGAGCAGTTCTTC. Encoded protein: CASSQGRERDSEINNEQFF.

This clone was observed a few times. This chain links TRBV6-1 with TRBJ2-1, with no clear D. The CDR3 consists of 11 residues. CDR1 MNHNS and CDR2 SASEGT come from the germline V gene. V was cut by 1 base and J by 12 bases, with 7 bases left in between. The CDR3 DNA reads as TGTGCCAGCAGTGAAGGGCCCCCGCAGTTCTTC. This gives the protein CASSEGPPQFF.

V usage is TRBV2 and J usage is TRBJ1-2; no clear D gene. The CDR3 is 13 amino acids. Trimming pared 6 bases from V and 5 bases from J, leaving 13 bases between. The germline CDR1 and CDR2 sequences are SNHLY and FYNNEI. The CDR3 DNA reads as TGTGCCAGCAGACGACCGCTTTTTTATGGCTACACCTTC. Translating it yields CASRRPLFYGYTF.

The V call is TRBV28, the J call TRBJ1-4; perhaps TRBD1 as D (6 bases). Germline V lookup: CDR1 MDHEN, CDR2 SYDVKM. Between the trimmed V and J ends, which lost 8 bases and 3 bases, there was a span of 13 bases. The CDR3 consists of 14 residues. DNA of the CDR3: TGTGCCAGCCTCCAAGGGGGGTCTAATGAAAAACTGTTTTTT. Its protein product is CASLQGGSNEKLFF.

V and J are TRBV9 and TRBJ1-1; D is uncertain. This CDR3 comprises 13 residues. With 2 bases removed from V and 1 base from J, the gap between germline ends came to 6 bases. Germline CDR1 is SGDLS and CDR2 is YYNGEE. Written as DNA, the CDR3 is TGTGCCAGCAGCGTTACGGGGAACACTGAAGCTTTCTTT. Translating it yields CASSVTGNTEAFF. The whole variable domain, remainder taken from reference TRBV9 and TRBJ1-1, is DSGVTQTPKHLITATGQRVTLRCSPRSGDLSVYWYQQSLDQGLQFLIQYYNGEERAKGNILERFSAQQFPDLHSELNLSSLELGDSALYFCASSVTGNTEAFFGQGTRLTVV.

The chain is built from TRBV6-5 and TRBJ2-3, with D perhaps TRBD1 (5 bases). The CDR3 is 13 amino acids. The V gene's germline CDR1 is MNHEY and CDR2 SVGAGI. The V and J ends lost 8 bases and 5 bases respectively, with 14 bases between them. CDR3 sequence reads: CASSWGPGDTQYF. The DNA of the CDR3 is TGTGCCAGCTCCTGGGGCCCCGGAGATACGCAGTATTTT.

V gene TRBV6-5 combines with J gene TRBJ2-3, with no clear D. V was trimmed by 8 bases and J by 0 bases, leaving 6 bases between them. The CDR3 is 12 residues long. Germline assignment: CDR1 MNHEY and CDR2 SVGAGI. The CDR3 is CASSGSTDTQYF. DNA of the CDR3: TGTGCCAGCTCGGGTAGCACAGATACGCAGTATTTT.

V gene TRBV15 combines with J gene TRBJ1-3, with 9 bases identical to TRBD1. With V trimmed by 4 bases and J by 4 bases, 8 bases remained unmatched. The CDR3 extends over 16 amino acids. Germline assignment: CDR1 LNHNV and CDR2 YYDKDF (reference sequence). CDR3 region: CATSIGTGSEGNTIYF. The CDR3 DNA sequence: TGTGCCACCAGCATAGGGACAGGGAGTGAAGGAAACACCATATATTTT.

The chain uses TRBV30 and TRBJ1-1; D gene ambiguous. The CDR3 spans 12 residues. In germline, CDR1 is GTSNPN, CDR2 SVGIG (reference sequence). V shed 0 bases and J shed 7 bases, with 9 bases lying between them. DNA for the CDR3: TGTGCCTGGAGTGTAATAGTGGGTGAAGCTTTCTTT. Protein sequence: CAWSVIVGEAFF.

Here the CDR3 reads CAISGGPDTQYF. CDR3 nucleotide sequence: TGTGCCATCAGTGGGGGGCCAGATACGCAGTATTTT. This chain links TRBV10-3 with TRBJ2-3; a possible D gene is TRBD1 (6 bases). This CDR3 region has 12 residues. The V end lost 4 bases, the J end lost 4 bases, and 6 bases lay between the germline ends. Germline CDR1 is ENHRY and CDR2 is SYGVKD.

The chain couples TRBV23-1 to TRBJ2-3, with 8 bases aligning to TRBD1. TRBV23-1 is placed among ORFs of uncertain function. The CDR3 is 15 residues long. V lost 4 bases, J lost 1 base, and 4 bases stayed unmatched. CDR3 in amino acids: CASSPPGQGTDTQYF. CDR3 sequence (DNA): TGCGCCAGCAGTCCTCCGGGACAGGGCACAGATACGCAGTATTTT.

In DNA form, the CDR3 reads TGCAGTGCTAGTCTGGCCTCTGGAAACACCATATATTTT. This sequence encodes CSASLASGNTIYF. The rearrangement joins TRBV20-1 to TRBJ1-3; no definite D call. Trimming took off 3 bases at V and 0 bases at J, with 6 bases between the two ends. Germline V lookup: CDR1 DFQATT, CDR2 SNEGSKA (reference sequence). The CDR3 has 13 residues.

The chain recombines TRBV6-5 with TRBJ1-6, with no clear D. Trimming took off 0 bases at V and 14 bases at J, with 11 bases between the two ends. In germline, CDR1 is MNHEY, CDR2 SVGAGI. The CDR3 spans 13 residues. The CDR3 reads CASSYSPLVTLHF. The CDR3 DNA follows: TGTGCCAGCAGTTACTCGCCCCTAGTGACCCTCCACTTT.

This clone was detected only a few times. The V call is TRBV4-2, the J call TRBJ1-2, with 10 bases lining up with TRBD1. The CDR3 sequence is 14 residues long. CDR1 is LGHNA and CDR2 is YNFKEQ in the germline V gene. V shed 2 bases, J shed 7 bases, and the junction held 4 bases outside the gene matches. The CDR3 sequence is CASSQLDRGGGYTF. In DNA, the CDR3 is TGTGCCAGCAGCCAACTGGACAGGGGGGGTGGCTACACCTTC.

The V gene is TRBV7-8, the J gene TRBJ1-5; possibly TRBD1 for D (5 bases). Trimming left V 5 bases short and J 1 base short, with 9 bases between. In germline, CDR1 is SGHVS, CDR2 FQNEAQ. CDR3 length: 14 amino acids. The CDR3 DNA reads TGTGCCAGCAGCCCGACAGAAAGCAATCAGCCCCAGCATTTT. This sequence encodes CASSPTESNQPQHF.

V and J are TRBV5-1 and TRBJ2-7; D perhaps matches TRBD1 (6 bases). Trimming stripped 2 bases from V and 2 bases from J, with 11 bases between. Germline V CDR1 and CDR2: SGHRS, YFSETQ. The CDR3 sequence is 14 residues long. For the CDR3, the DNA is TGCGCCAGCAGCTTCAGGGGCGGAACCTACGAGCAGTACTTC. Its protein product is CASSFRGGTYEQYF.

This chain joins TRBV6-2 or TRBV6-3 and TRBJ1-2; 8 bases are a match to TRBD1. CDR1 MNHEY and CDR2 SVGEGT come from the germline V gene. The CDR3 length is 13 residues. J lost 4 bases, V lost 6 bases, and 4 bases had no gene match. CDR3 in DNA: TGTGCCAGCAGCCGGACAGGGCCCTATGGCTACACCTTC. Translated: CASSRTGPYGYTF.

The CDR3 here is CASSEVVGSAGAQYF. The CDR3 nucleotides are TGTGCCAGCAGTGAAGTTGTTGGTAGCGCTGGGGCCCAGTACTTC. This chain uses TRBV2 with TRBJ2-5; D possibly corresponds to TRBD2 (5 bases). The CDR3 loop spans 15 amino acids. Trimming pared 1 base from V and 9 bases from J, leaving 18 bases between. Germline V CDR1 and CDR2: SNHLY, FYNNEI.

This sequence joins TRBV5-4 and TRBJ2-7, with 8 bases identical to TRBD2. Germline V CDR1 and CDR2: SGHNT, YYREEE (reference sequence). Trimming removed 0 bases from V and 4 bases from J; junction bases left unmatched: 3. This CDR3 is built from 14 residues. CDR3 sequence reads: CASSLGTSYYEQYF. The CDR3 bases are TGTGCCAGCAGCTTGGGGACTAGCTATTACGAGCAGTACTTC.

V usage is TRBV5-8 and J usage is TRBJ1-5; possibly TRBD1 for D (6 bases). Germline V gene sequence: CDR1 SGHTS, CDR2 YDEGEE. V lost 5 bases, J lost 4 bases, and 16 bases lay in between. This CDR3 spans 15 amino acids. CDR3 nucleotides: TGTGCCAGCAGTTGGGACACGAGAGGTAATCAGCCCCAGCATTTT. Protein product: CASSWDTRGNQPQHF.

The rearrangement links TRBV5-1 to TRBJ1-1; no definite D call. CDR1 is SGHRS and CDR2 is YFSETQ in the germline V gene. The CDR3 spans 13 residues. V lost 4 bases and J lost 6, with 13 bases in between. In DNA form, the CDR3 reads TGCGCCAGCAGCGAAGACCATCGACCTGAAGCTTTCTTT. As protein: CASSEDHRPEAFF.

This clone was recorded a few times. The rearrangement uses TRBV4-3 and TRBJ1-2; D unresolved. The germline V and J ends were trimmed by 1 base and 5 bases, with 14 bases remaining between them. Germline CDR1 reads LGHNA; CDR2 reads YSLEER. The CDR3 consists of 15 residues. The CDR3 DNA reads TGCGCCAGCAGCCAAGTGTCTTGGGGAGAGTATGGCTACACCTTC. It translates to CASSQVSWGEYGYTF.

The chain carries TRBV3-1 (or the pseudogene TRBV3-2) and TRBJ2-7, with 8 bases matching TRBD1. The CDR3 totals 16 residues. The ends lost 0 bases at V and 2 bases at J; junction bases unmatched: 6. Per germline, CDR1 LGHDT and CDR2 YNNKEL (reference sequence). The CDR3 loop reads CASSQDVGTGTYEQYF. As DNA, the CDR3 is TGTGCCAGCAGCCAAGATGTGGGGACAGGTACCTACGAGCAGTACTTC.

The chain has TRBV19 and TRBJ2-7, with D perhaps matching TRBD1 (6 bases). The germline gives CDR1 LNHDA, CDR2 SQIVND (reference sequence). The V end lost 5 bases, the J end lost 2 bases, and 10 bases lay between the germline ends. This CDR3 has 13 amino acids. The CDR3 sequence: CASSRTATYEQYF. Here the CDR3 DNA reads TGTGCCAGTAGTCGGACAGCTACCTACGAGCAGTACTTC. Full variable domain (rest looked up from reference TRBV19 and TRBJ2-7): DGGITQSPKYLFRKEGQNVTLSCEQNLNHDAMYWYRQDPGQGLRLIYYSQIVNDFQKGDIAEGYSVSREKKESFPLTVTSAQKNPTAFYLCASSRTATYEQYFGPGTRLTVT.

The chain recombines TRBV28 with TRBJ2-7; unclear D gene. The V gene lost 1 base and the J gene lost 2 bases, with 6 bases spanning the gap. The CDR3 extends over 13 amino acids. From germline, CDR1 is MDHEN and CDR2 SYDVKM. The CDR3 nucleotides are TGTGCCAGCAGTTTATACGGAGCCTACGAGCAGTACTTC. Encoded protein: CASSLYGAYEQYF.

V gene TRBV6-2 or TRBV6-3 combines with J gene TRBJ1-2; the D is unclear. The CDR3 spans 11 residues. V was pared by 5 bases and J by 5 bases, with 6 bases between. Germline loops: CDR1 MNHEY, CDR2 SVGEGT. The CDR3 sequence is CASSGLYGYTF. CDR3 nucleotides: TGTGCCAGCAGTGGTCTATATGGCTACACCTTC.

The rearrangement joins TRBV6-5 to TRBJ1-1, with D unclear. Germline V lookup: CDR1 MNHEY, CDR2 SVGAGI. V was pared by 4 bases and J by 10 bases, with 19 bases between. This CDR3 contains 14 residues. CDR3 region: CASSLYSDLDSAFF. The CDR3 nucleotides read TGTGCCAGCAGTTTATACAGCGACCTTGACTCAGCTTTCTTT.

The V and J genes are TRBV7-9 and TRBJ1-4, with a tentative D call TRBD1 (6 bases). The CDR3 is 13 residues long. V shed 5 bases and J shed 8 bases, with 12 bases lying between them. Germline values: CDR1 SEHNR, CDR2 FQNEAQ (reference sequence). The CDR3: CASSLGGDEKLFF. CDR3 sequence (DNA): TGTGCCAGCAGCCTAGGGGGAGACGAAAAACTGTTTTTT.